This T cell receptor (beta chain) was recorded in a study of T cells after yellow fever vaccination. This clonotype was counted at least ten times. Trimming removed 1 base at V and 4 bases at J, with 13 bases between. The CDR3 extends over 15 amino acids. CDR1 and CDR2 (germline): SGHVS, FQNEAQ. TCRdb passed the 5' RACE reads through MiXCR, listing each CDR3 protein once. The sample gives under 250,000 distinct CDR3 sequences, around 3.1% of which show up once; 2.5% to 3.5% is in the top ten. The chain joins TRBV7-8 to TRBJ2-5; D is uncertain. The specimen comprised CD4+ T cells sorted from PBMCs, sampled 10 days after the yellow fever booster vaccination. This clonotype was obtained from a man aged 18 to 30 who received the YFV17D yellow fever vaccine. CDR3 sequence (DNA): TGTGCCAGCAGCTTAGGATTCATGGGAATAGAGACCCAGTACTTC. Encoded protein: CASSLGFMGIETQYF.